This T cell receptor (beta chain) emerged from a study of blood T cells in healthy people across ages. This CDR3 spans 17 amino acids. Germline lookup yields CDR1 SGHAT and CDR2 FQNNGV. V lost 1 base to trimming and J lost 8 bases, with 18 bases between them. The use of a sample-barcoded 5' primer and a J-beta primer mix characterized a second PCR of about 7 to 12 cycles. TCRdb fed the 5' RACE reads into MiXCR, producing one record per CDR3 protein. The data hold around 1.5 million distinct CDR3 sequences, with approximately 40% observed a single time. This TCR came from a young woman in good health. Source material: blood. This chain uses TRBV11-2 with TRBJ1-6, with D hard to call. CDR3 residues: CASSLGRTDDGYSPLHF. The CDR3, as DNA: TGTGCCAGCAGCTTAGGTCGGACGGACGACGGGTATTCACCCCTCCACTTT. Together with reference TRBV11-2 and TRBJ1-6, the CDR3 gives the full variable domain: EAGVAQSPRYKIIEKRQSVAFWCNPISGHATLYWYQQILGQGPKLLIQFQNNGVVDDSQLPKDRFSAERLKGVDSTLKIQPAKLEDSAVYLCASSLGRTDDGYSPLHFGNGTRLTVT.